This T cell receptor beta chain was recorded in a study of T cell responses to AZD1222 COVID-19 vaccine. Clones were read by immunoSEQ multiplex PCR, and TCRdb kept only the in-frame ones, dropping some. The sample contains about 86,000 clones, approximately 90% of which appear only once. In this sample, this clone turned up a few times. The CDR3 length is 15 residues. The germline V and J ends were trimmed by 1 base and 7 bases, with 13 bases remaining between them. Germline CDR1 LGHNA, CDR2 YNFKEQ. The sequences come from peripheral blood, collected 28 days after the second AZD1222 dose. V is TRBV4-2 and J is TRBJ1-4; D is unresolved. The sequence derives from an adult who received the AZD1222 COVID-19 vaccine. For the CDR3, the DNA is TGTGCCAGCAGCCAAGGGAGGACGCCAAGTGAAAAACTGTTTTTT. Translating gives CASSQGRTPSEKLFF.